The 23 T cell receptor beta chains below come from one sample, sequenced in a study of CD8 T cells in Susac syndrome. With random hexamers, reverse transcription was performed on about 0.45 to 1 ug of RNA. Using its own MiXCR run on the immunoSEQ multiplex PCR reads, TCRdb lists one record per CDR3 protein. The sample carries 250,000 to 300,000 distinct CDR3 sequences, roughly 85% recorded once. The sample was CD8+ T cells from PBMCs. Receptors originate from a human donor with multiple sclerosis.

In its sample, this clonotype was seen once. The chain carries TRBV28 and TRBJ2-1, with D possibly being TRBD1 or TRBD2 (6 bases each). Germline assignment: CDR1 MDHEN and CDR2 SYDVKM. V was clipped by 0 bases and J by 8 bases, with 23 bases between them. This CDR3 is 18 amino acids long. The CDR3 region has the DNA TGTGCCAGCAGTTTATGGGGGCTTACGGCCCGGGGGCTGGATGAGCAGTTCTTC. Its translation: CASSLWGLTARGLDEQFF. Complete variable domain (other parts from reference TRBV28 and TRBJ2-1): DVKVTQSSRYLVKRTGEKVFLECVQDMDHENMFWYRQDPGLGLRLIYFSYDVKMKEKGDIPEGYSVSREKKERFSLILESASTNQTSMYLCASSLWGLTARGLDEQFFGPGTRLTVL.

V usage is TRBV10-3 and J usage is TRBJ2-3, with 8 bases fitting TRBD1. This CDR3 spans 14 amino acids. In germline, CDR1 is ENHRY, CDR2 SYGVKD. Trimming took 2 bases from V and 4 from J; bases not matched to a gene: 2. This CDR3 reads CAISEGQGADTQYF. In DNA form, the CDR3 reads TGTGCCATCAGTGAGGGACAGGGAGCAGATACGCAGTATTTT.

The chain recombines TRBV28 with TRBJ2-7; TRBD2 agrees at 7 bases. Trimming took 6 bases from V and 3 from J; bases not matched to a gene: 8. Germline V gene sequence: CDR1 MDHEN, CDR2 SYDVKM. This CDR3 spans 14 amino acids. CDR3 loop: CASRPPGLDYEQYF. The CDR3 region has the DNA TGTGCCAGCAGACCTCCCGGACTAGACTACGAGCAGTACTTC.

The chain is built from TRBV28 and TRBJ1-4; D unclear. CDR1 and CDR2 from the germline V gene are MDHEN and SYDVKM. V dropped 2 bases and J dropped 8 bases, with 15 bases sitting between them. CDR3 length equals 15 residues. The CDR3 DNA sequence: TGTGCCAGCAGTTTACTCCCATGGGCAAAGGAAAAACTGTTTTTT. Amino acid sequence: CASSLLPWAKEKLFF. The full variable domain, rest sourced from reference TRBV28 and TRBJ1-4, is DVKVTQSSRYLVKRTGEKVFLECVQDMDHENMFWYRQDPGLGLRLIYFSYDVKMKEKGDIPEGYSVSREKKERFSLILESASTNQTSMYLCASSLLPWAKEKLFFGSGTQLSVL.

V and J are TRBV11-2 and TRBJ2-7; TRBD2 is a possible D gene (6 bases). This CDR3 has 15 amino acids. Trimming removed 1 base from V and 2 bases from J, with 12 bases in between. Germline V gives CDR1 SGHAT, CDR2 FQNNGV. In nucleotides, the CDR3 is TGTGCCAGCAGCTTAGGGGTAGCGGCGGCCTACGAGCAGTACTTC. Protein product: CASSLGVAAAYEQYF.

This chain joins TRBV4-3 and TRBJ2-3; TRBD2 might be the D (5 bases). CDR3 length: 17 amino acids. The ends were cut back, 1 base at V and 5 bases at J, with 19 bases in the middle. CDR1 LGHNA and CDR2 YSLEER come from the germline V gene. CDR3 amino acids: CASSQALVEESVDTQYF. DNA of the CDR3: TGCGCCAGCAGCCAAGCTCTCGTGGAGGAGTCGGTAGATACGCAGTATTTT.

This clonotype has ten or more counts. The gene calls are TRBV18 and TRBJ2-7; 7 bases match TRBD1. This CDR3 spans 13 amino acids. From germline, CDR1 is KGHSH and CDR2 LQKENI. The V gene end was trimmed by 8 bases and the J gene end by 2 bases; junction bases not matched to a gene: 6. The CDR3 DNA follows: TGTGCCAGCAGCCCGGGACAGACCTACGAGCAGTACTTC. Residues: CASSPGQTYEQYF.

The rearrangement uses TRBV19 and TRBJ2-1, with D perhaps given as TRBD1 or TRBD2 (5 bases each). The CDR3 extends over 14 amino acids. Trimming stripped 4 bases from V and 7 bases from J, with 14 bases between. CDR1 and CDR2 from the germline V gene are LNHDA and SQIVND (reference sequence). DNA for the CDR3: TGTGCCAGTAGTAATACGGGACCAGGGAATGAGCAGTTCTTC. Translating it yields CASSNTGPGNEQFF.

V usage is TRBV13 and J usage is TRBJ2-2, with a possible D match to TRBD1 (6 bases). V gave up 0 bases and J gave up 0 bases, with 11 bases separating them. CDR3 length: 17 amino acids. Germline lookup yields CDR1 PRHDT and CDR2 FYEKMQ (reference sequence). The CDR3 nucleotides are TGTGCCAGCAGCTTAGGTCTGGACAGCGCGAACACCGGGGAGCTGTTTTTT. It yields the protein CASSLGLDSANTGELFF.

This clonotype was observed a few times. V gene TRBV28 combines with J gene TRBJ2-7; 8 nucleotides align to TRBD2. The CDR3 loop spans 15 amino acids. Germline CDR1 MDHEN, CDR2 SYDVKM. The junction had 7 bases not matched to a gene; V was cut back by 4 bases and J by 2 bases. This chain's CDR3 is CASSSLAGLTYEQYF. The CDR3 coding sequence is TGTGCCAGCAGTTCTCTAGCGGGCCTGACCTACGAGCAGTACTTC.

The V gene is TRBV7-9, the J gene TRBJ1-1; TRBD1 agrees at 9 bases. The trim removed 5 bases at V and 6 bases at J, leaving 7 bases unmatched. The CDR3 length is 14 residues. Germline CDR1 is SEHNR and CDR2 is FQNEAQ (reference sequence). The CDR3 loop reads CASSRQDRGPEAFF. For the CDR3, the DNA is TGTGCCAGCAGCCGACAGGACAGGGGACCTGAAGCTTTCTTT.

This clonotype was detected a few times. The CDR3 DNA reads as TGTGCCAGCAGTGAGCGGGATAGAGTCGATGAGCAGTTCTTC. It specifies CASSERDRVDEQFF. The chain has TRBV2 and TRBJ2-1; the D gene is possibly TRBD2 (6 bases). CDR3 length: 14 residues. Germline CDR1 and CDR2: SNHLY and FYNNEI. Trimming took off 3 bases at V and 8 bases at J, with 14 bases between the two ends.

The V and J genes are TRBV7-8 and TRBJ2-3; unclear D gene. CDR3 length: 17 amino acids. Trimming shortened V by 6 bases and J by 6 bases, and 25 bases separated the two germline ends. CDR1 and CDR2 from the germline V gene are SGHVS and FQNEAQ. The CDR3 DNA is TGTGCCAGCAGGCCATGGCCGTGGTTGTTCATCCATGATACGCAGTATTTT. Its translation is CASRPWPWLFIHDTQYF.

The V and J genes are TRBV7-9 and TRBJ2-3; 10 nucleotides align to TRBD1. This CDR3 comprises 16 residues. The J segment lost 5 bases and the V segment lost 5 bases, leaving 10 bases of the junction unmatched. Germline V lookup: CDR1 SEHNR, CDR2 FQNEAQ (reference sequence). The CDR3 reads CASSAADRGLGDTQYF. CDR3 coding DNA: TGTGCCAGCAGCGCCGCCGACAGGGGGCTTGGAGATACGCAGTATTTT. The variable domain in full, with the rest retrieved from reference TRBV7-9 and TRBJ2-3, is DTGVSQNPRHKITKRGQNVTFRCDPISEHNRLYWYRQTLGQGPEFLTYFQNEAQLEKSRLLSDRFSAERPKGSFSTLEIQRTEQGDSAMYLCASSAADRGLGDTQYFGPGTRLTVL.

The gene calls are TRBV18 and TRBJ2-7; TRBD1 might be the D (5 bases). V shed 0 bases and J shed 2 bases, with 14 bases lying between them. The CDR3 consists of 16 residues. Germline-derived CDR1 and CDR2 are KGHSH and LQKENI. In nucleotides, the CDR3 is TGTGCCAGCTCACCACCGTTAGAACAGGTGCCCTACGAGCAGTACTTC. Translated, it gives CASSPPLEQVPYEQYF. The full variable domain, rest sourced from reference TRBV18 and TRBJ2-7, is NAGVMQNPRHLVRRRGQEARLRCSPMKGHSHVYWYRQLPEEGLKFMVYLQKENIIDESGMPKERFSAEFPKEGPSILRIQQVVRGDSAAYFCASSPPLEQVPYEQYFGPGTRLTVT.

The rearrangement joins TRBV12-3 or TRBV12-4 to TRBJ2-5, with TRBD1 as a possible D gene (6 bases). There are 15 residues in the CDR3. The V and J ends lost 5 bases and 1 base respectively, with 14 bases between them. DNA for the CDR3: TGTGCCAGCAGTGAAGCCGGGACACCCCAAGAGACCCAGTACTTC. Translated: CASSEAGTPQETQYF.

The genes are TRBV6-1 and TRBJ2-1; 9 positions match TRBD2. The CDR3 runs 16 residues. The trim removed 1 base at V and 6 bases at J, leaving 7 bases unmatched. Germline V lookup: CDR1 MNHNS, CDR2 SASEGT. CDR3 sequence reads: CASSEELAGVVNEQFF. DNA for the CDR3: TGTGCCAGCAGTGAAGAGTTAGCGGGAGTAGTCAATGAGCAGTTCTTC.

The CDR3 sequence is CASSIGRQGAGGNQPQHF. CDR3 DNA sequence: TGTGCCAGTAGTATCGGGCGACAGGGGGCTGGTGGCAATCAGCCCCAGCATTTT. The chain has TRBV19 and TRBJ1-5; TRBD1 agrees at 10 bases. The CDR3 extends over 18 amino acids. V lost 3 bases to trimming and J lost 2 bases; unmatched junction nucleotides: 10. The germline V gene encodes CDR1 LNHDA and CDR2 SQIVND (reference sequence).

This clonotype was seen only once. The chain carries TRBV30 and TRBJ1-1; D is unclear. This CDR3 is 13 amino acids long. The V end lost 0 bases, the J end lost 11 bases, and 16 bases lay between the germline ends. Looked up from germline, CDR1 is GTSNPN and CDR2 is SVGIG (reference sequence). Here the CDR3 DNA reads TGTGCCTGGAGTGTTACGCCCGGCGGCGGGGCTTTCTTT. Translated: CAWSVTPGGGAFF.

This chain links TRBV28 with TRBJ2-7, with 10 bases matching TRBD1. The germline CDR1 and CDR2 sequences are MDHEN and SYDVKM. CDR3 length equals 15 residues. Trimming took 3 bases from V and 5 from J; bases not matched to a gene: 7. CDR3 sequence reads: CASSLYGTGDDEQYF. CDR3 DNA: TGTGCCAGCAGTTTGTATGGGACAGGGGACGACGAGCAGTACTTC. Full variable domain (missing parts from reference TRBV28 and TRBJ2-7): DVKVTQSSRYLVKRTGEKVFLECVQDMDHENMFWYRQDPGLGLRLIYFSYDVKMKEKGDIPEGYSVSREKKERFSLILESASTNQTSMYLCASSLYGTGDDEQYFGPGTRLTVT.

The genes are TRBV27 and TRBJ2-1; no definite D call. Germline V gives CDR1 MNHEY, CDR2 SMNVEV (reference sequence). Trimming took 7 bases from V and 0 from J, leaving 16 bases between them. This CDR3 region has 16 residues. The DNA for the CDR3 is TGTGCCAGCACCTTAGTAATGGGAAGCTCCTACAATGAGCAGTTCTTC. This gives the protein CASTLVMGSSYNEQFF.

This CDR3 reads CASSGVDNEQFF. CDR3 sequence (DNA): TGTGCCAGCAGCGGTGTAGACAATGAGCAGTTCTTC. V usage is TRBV5-6 and J usage is TRBJ2-1, with no clear D. V shed 4 bases and J shed 5 bases, with 7 bases lying between them. Germline assignment: CDR1 SGHDT and CDR2 YYEEEE. The CDR3 totals 12 residues.

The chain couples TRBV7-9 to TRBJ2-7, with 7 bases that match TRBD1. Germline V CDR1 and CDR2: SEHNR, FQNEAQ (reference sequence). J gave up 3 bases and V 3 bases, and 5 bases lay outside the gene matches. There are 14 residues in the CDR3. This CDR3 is CASSLAGTDYEQYF. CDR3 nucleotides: TGTGCCAGCAGCTTGGCCGGGACAGACTACGAGCAGTACTTC.